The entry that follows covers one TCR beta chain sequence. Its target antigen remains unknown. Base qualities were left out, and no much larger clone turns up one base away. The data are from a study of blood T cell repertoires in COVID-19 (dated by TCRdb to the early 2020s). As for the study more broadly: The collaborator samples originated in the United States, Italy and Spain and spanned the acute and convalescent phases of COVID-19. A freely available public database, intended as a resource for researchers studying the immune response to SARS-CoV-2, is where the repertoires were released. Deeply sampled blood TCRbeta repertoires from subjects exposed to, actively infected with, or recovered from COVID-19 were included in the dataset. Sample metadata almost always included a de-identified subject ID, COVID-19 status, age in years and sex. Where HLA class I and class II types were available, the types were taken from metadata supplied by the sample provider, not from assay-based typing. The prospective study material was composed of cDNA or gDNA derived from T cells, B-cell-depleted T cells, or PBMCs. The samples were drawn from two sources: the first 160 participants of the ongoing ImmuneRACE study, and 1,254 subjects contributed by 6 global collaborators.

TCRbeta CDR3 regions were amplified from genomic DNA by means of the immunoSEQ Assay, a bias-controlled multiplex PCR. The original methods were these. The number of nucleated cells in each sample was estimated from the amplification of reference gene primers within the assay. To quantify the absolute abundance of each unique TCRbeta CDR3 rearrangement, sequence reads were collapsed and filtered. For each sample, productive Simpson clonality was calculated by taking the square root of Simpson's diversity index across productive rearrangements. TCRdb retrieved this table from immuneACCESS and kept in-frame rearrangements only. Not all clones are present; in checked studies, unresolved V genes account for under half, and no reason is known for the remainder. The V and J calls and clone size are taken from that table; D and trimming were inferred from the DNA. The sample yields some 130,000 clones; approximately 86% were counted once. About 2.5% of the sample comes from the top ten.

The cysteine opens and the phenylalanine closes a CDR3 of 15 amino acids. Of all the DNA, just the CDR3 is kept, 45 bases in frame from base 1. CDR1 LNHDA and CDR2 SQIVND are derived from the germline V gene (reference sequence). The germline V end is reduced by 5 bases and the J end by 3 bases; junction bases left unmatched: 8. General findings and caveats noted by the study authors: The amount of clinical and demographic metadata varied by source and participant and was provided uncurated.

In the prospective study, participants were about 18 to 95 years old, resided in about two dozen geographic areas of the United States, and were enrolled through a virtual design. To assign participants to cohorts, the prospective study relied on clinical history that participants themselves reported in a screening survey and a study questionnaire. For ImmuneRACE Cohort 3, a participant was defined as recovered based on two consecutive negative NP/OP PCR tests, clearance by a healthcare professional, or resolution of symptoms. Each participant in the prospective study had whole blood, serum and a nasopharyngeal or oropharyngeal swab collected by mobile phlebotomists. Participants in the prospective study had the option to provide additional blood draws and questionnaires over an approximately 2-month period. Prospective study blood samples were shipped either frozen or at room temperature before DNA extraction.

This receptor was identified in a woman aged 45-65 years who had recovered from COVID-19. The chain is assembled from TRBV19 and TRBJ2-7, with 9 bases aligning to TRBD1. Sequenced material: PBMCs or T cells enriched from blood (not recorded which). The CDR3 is CASSADRGLRYEQYF. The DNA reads TGTGCCAGTAGTGCGGACAGGGGATTACGCTACGAGCAGTACTTC.